One and the same sample provided the 32 T cell receptor beta chains below, sequenced in a study of PD-L1 blockade in urothelial cancer. Sequenced by immunoSEQ multiplex PCR; TCRdb stores in-frame clones only, minus some. The data contain 35,000 to 45,000 clones, around 84% of them singletons. The sample consisted of PBMCs, taken around atezolizumab (anti-PD-L1) treatment. Source of these receptors: a man between 65 and 85 years old with urothelial cancer.

The V and J genes are TRBV2 and TRBJ2-2; 7 nucleotides align to TRBD2. The CDR3 length is 14 residues. Per the germline V gene, CDR1 is SNHLY and CDR2 is FYNNEI. V lost 6 bases to trimming and J lost 7 bases; unmatched junction nucleotides: 8. The chain's CDR3 is CASSARTRVGELFF. The CDR3 DNA follows: TGTGCCAGCAGCGCTCGGACTAGGGTCGGGGAGCTGTTTTTT.

CDR3 loop: CASSRTSNYGYTF. For the CDR3, the DNA is TGTGCCAGCAGCCGAACAAGTAACTATGGCTACACCTTC. This chain uses TRBV27 with TRBJ1-2; D remains unclear. Trimming left V 6 bases short and J 1 base short, with 9 bases between. The CDR3 spans 13 residues. In germline, CDR1 is MNHEY, CDR2 SMNVEV (reference sequence).

The chain couples TRBV18 to TRBJ2-7; D gene ambiguous. The germline gives CDR1 KGHSH, CDR2 LQKENI. V dropped 4 bases and J dropped 7 bases, with 14 bases sitting between them. CDR3 length equals 13 residues. The CDR3 DNA reads as TGTGCCAGCTCACTAGACATGAGTCGAGAGCAGTACTTC. Its protein product is CASSLDMSREQYF.

The chain uses TRBV7-9 and TRBJ2-7; D unclear. V shed 3 bases and J shed 6 bases, with 15 bases lying between them. The germline V gene has CDR1 SEHNR and CDR2 FQNEAQ (reference sequence). This CDR3 is built from 14 residues. CDR3 in amino acids: CASSFSGTIAEQYF. CDR3 coding DNA: TGTGCCAGCAGCTTCTCCGGAACAATAGCCGAGCAGTACTTC.

V and J are TRBV7-2 and TRBJ2-7, with a weak D call TRBD2 (6 bases). The V gene lost 5 bases and the J gene lost 4 bases, with 15 bases spanning the gap. This CDR3 is 14 amino acids long. Germline assignment: CDR1 SGHTA and CDR2 FQGNSA. CDR3 coding DNA: TGTGCCAGCAGCCCGCAGGGAGGAGGTTACGAGCAGTACTTC. The encoded protein is CASSPQGGGYEQYF.

The chain uses TRBV7-2 and TRBJ2-7; perhaps TRBD1 as D (6 bases). Germline V lookup: CDR1 SGHTA, CDR2 FQGNSA. V lost 5 bases and J lost 3, with 14 bases in between. The CDR3 has 14 amino acids. The CDR3 nucleotides are TGTGCCAGCAGCCCCGGGACACAAAACTACGAGCAGTACTTC. Protein sequence: CASSPGTQNYEQYF.

The gene calls are TRBV9 and TRBJ1-1; D gene unclear. Germline CDR1 SGDLS, CDR2 YYNGEE. This CDR3 region has 15 residues. Deletions cut 4 bases from V and 4 bases from J, with 17 bases between. CDR3 sequence (DNA): TGTGCCAGCAGCCCATACCAGGAACTGGGCACTGAAGCTTTCTTT. Translating it yields CASSPYQELGTEAFF.

This clone has just one count. The chain uses TRBV5-6 and TRBJ2-7; TRBD2 is a possible D gene (5 bases). V lost 3 bases, J lost 4 bases, and 14 bases lay in between. Germline CDR1 and CDR2: SGHDT and YYEEEE. CDR3 length equals 14 residues. In nucleotides, the CDR3 is TGTGCCAGCAGCTGGCGTACAAGGGAGTACGAGCAGTACTTC. Residues: CASSWRTREYEQYF.

The CDR3 region is CASSLRVSDEQFF. The CDR3 bases are TGTGCCAGCAGCTTGCGAGTGTCGGATGAGCAGTTCTTC. The rearrangement uses TRBV5-4 and TRBJ2-1; D unresolved. CDR1 is SGHNT and CDR2 is YYREEE in the germline V gene (reference sequence). The CDR3 length is 13 residues. V lost 1 base and J 8 bases, leaving 10 bases between the germline ends.

The rearrangement uses TRBV15 and TRBJ1-1; the D gene is possibly TRBD1 (5 bases). Germline V gene sequence: CDR1 LNHNV, CDR2 YYDKDF (reference sequence). V lost 6 bases and J 1 base, leaving 6 bases between the germline ends. The CDR3 length is 12 residues. CDR3 amino acids: CATSQGNTEAFF. The CDR3 DNA follows: TGTGCCACCAGTCAGGGGAACACTGAAGCTTTCTTT.

V and J are TRBV7-3 and TRBJ2-2; TRBD1 matches 7 bases. The J segment lost 2 bases and the V segment lost 3 bases, leaving 3 bases of the junction unmatched. The CDR3 loop spans 15 amino acids. Germline V lookup: CDR1 SGHTA, CDR2 FQGTGA. CDR3 residues: CASSLTGINTGELFF. The CDR3 nucleotides are TGTGCCAGCAGCTTGACAGGGATTAACACCGGGGAGCTGTTTTTT.

V usage is TRBV9 and J usage is TRBJ2-1, with TRBD2 matching over 8 bases. Germline CDR1 and CDR2: SGDLS and YYNGEE. V shed 4 bases and J 7 bases; nucleotides not matched to a gene: 10. This CDR3 has 15 amino acids. This chain's CDR3 is CASSPVGTSGNEQFF. The CDR3 nucleotides read TGTGCCAGCAGCCCAGTGGGGACTAGTGGTAATGAGCAGTTCTTC. Combining the CDR3 with reference TRBV9 and TRBJ2-1 gives the whole variable domain DSGVTQTPKHLITATGQRVTLRCSPRSGDLSVYWYQQSLDQGLQFLIQYYNGEERAKGNILERFSAQQFPDLHSELNLSSLELGDSALYFCASSPVGTSGNEQFFGPGTRLTVL.

The chain joins TRBV7-2 to TRBJ2-7; D possibly corresponds to TRBD1 (5 bases). The germline gives CDR1 SGHTA, CDR2 FQGNSA. This CDR3 comprises 14 residues. V lost 3 bases and J lost 3, with 12 bases in between. CDR3 region: CASSLVQDIYEQYF. The CDR3, as DNA: TGTGCCAGCAGCTTGGTACAGGACATCTACGAGCAGTACTTC.

Concerning this clone: An end of the junction differs from the germline gene, which may be a read error. The chain joins TRBV11-3 to TRBJ2-1; 8 bases are a match to TRBD2. CDR3 length: 15 amino acids. Per germline, CDR1 SGHNT and CDR2 YENEEA. The CDR3 nucleotides are TGTGCCAGCGGCTTCCCGGGACGCGGGGGGAATGAGCAGTTCTTC. Encoded protein: CASGFPGRGGNEQFF.

The chain combines TRBV9 with TRBJ2-7, with 10 bases identical to TRBD2. This CDR3 has 15 residues. Looked up from germline, CDR1 is SGDLS and CDR2 is YYNGEE. The junction had 6 bases not matched to a gene; V was cut back by 3 bases and J by 3 bases. The CDR3 loop reads CASSAQAGGRYEQYF. In DNA form, the CDR3 reads TGTGCCAGCAGCGCCCAAGCGGGAGGGCGCTACGAGCAGTACTTC.

This clone was detected only once. The V gene is TRBV10-3, the J gene TRBJ2-1; 10 bases fit TRBD2. V was pared by 6 bases and J by 5 bases, with 4 bases of the junction left unmatched. The CDR3 sequence is 14 residues long. The germline V gene has CDR1 ENHRY and CDR2 SYGVKD. CDR3 sequence reads: CAIRASGRDNEQFF. The CDR3 coding sequence is TGTGCCATCAGGGCTAGCGGGAGAGACAATGAGCAGTTCTTC.

This rearrangement joins TRBV2 to TRBJ2-5; D possibly corresponds to TRBD1 (5 bases). TRBJ2-7 explains the end of the DNA better; the J call may be wrong. Per germline, CDR1 SNHLY and CDR2 FYNNEI. The CDR3 spans 14 residues. The CDR3 region has the DNA TGTGCCAGCAGCGAGGACACGACAAGTTACGAGCAGTACTTC. This gives the protein CASSEDTTSYEQYF.

This clone was counted a single time. The J gene is TRBJ2-1, the V gene TRBV28; the D is unclear. Germline CDR1 is MDHEN and CDR2 is SYDVKM. Trimming cost V 5 bases and J 6 bases, with 5 bases left between them. The length of the CDR3 is 11 residues. CDR3 sequence reads: CASSTFNEQFF. The DNA for the CDR3 is TGTGCCAGCAGTACTTTCAATGAGCAGTTCTTC.

The chain carries TRBV5-4 and TRBJ1-1; D remains unclear. The CDR3 spans 14 residues. The ends were cut back, 0 bases at V and 2 bases at J, with 8 bases in the middle. Germline V CDR1 and CDR2: SGHNT, YYREEE (reference sequence). CDR3 DNA sequence: TGTGCCAGCAGCTTGGGTGCAACTAACACTGAAGCTTTCTTT. It specifies CASSLGATNTEAFF.

The chain employs TRBV28 and TRBJ1-5, with 8 bases lining up with TRBD1. Germline CDR1 is MDHEN and CDR2 is SYDVKM. The CDR3 is 16 residues long. V was pared by 5 bases and J by 5 bases, with 11 bases of the junction left unmatched. The CDR3 DNA reads as TGTGCCAGCAGTCCTCCGGACAGGGATCCTCATCAGCCCCAGCATTTT. Residues: CASSPPDRDPHQPQHF.

The gene calls are TRBV27 and TRBJ1-5; TRBD1 aligns across 10 bases. From germline, CDR1 is MNHEY and CDR2 SMNVEV (reference sequence). This CDR3 is built from 18 residues. With 1 base clipped from V and 6 bases from J, the junction kept 12 bases outside the gene matches. The chain's CDR3 is CASSLYGTGELAGQPQHF. DNA of the CDR3: TGTGCCAGCAGTTTATACGGGACAGGGGAATTGGCAGGTCAGCCCCAGCATTTT.

This clone was recorded once. This chain links TRBV11-1 with TRBJ2-1, with 12 bases that match TRBD2. V gave up 4 bases and J gave up 7 bases; unmatched junction bases: 5. The V gene's germline CDR1 is SGHAT and CDR2 FQDESV (reference sequence). The CDR3 spans 15 residues. The CDR3 DNA is TGTGCCAGCAGCTCCCTAGCGGGAGGGCCGAATGAGCAGTTCTTC. It translates to CASSSLAGGPNEQFF.

The V gene is TRBV28, the J gene TRBJ1-2; the D is unclear. Trimming took 2 bases from V and 4 from J, leaving 8 bases between them. Germline V CDR1 and CDR2: MDHEN, SYDVKM. This CDR3 has 13 amino acids. The DNA of the CDR3 is TGTGCCAGCAGTTTACGGGTCACCTATGGCTACACCTTC. Translation gives CASSLRVTYGYTF.

The rearrangement joins TRBV7-2 to TRBJ2-1, with 8 bases identical to TRBD2. V lost 2 bases, J lost 6 bases, and 9 bases stayed unmatched. The CDR3 has 16 residues. Per the germline V gene, CDR1 is SGHTA and CDR2 is FQGNSA. The CDR3 sequence: CASSLLAGLGGNEQFF. Here the CDR3 DNA reads TGTGCCAGCAGCTTATTAGCGGGGCTTGGGGGCAATGAGCAGTTCTTC. Based on the CDR3 plus reference TRBV7-2 and TRBJ2-1, the full variable domain is GAGVSQSPSNKVTEKGKDVELRCDPISGHTALYWYRQSLGQGLEFLIYFQGNSAPDKSGLPSDRFSAERTGGSVSTLTIQRTQQEDSAVYLCASSLLAGLGGNEQFFGPGTRLTVL.

A note on this clone: This same CDR3 is encoded by further DNA sequences in the sample. J is TRBJ1-3 and V is TRBV2; the match to TRBD1 covers 9 bases. After removal of 6 bases from V and 4 bases from J, the junction contained 1 base not matched to a gene. In germline, CDR1 is SNHLY, CDR2 FYNNEI. This CDR3 has 13 residues. CDR3 sequence (DNA): TGTGCCAGCAGCGGGACAGGGGGAAACACCATATATTTT. It is translated as CASSGTGGNTIYF.

The CDR3 reads CASSLVASGEKGNEQFF. Written as DNA, the CDR3 is TGTGCCAGCAGCTTAGTGGCTAGCGGGGAGAAGGGGAATGAGCAGTTCTTC. This chain links TRBV7-9 with TRBJ2-1, with TRBD2 matching 9 bases. Germline V lookup: CDR1 SEHNR, CDR2 FQNEAQ (reference sequence). The ends lost 1 base at V and 7 bases at J; junction bases unmatched: 11. CDR3 length: 17 residues.

V and J are TRBV5-1 and TRBJ1-2; TRBD1 matches at 8 bases. The CDR3 extends over 13 amino acids. Looked up from germline, CDR1 is SGHRS and CDR2 is YFSETQ. V lost 4 bases, J lost 8 bases, and 7 bases stayed unmatched. This CDR3 is CASSPRGLGGYTF. For the CDR3, the DNA is TGCGCCAGCAGCCCCAGGGGGCTTGGAGGCTACACCTTC.

The V and J genes are TRBV11-3 and TRBJ2-5, with 7 bases lining up with TRBD1. The ends lost 5 bases at V and 2 bases at J; junction bases unmatched: 5. CDR1 is SGHNT, CDR2 YENEEA, per germline. This CDR3 spans 14 amino acids. The CDR3 reads CASSPRTGQETQYF. In nucleotides, the CDR3 is TGTGCCAGCAGCCCGCGGACAGGACAAGAGACCCAGTACTTC.

The J gene is TRBJ2-1, the V gene TRBV7-2, with 9 bases matching TRBD2. The V gene's germline CDR1 is SGHTA and CDR2 FQGNSA. Trimming at V came to 5 bases and at J to 6 bases, leaving 5 bases not matched to a gene. The CDR3 spans 14 residues. This chain's CDR3 is CASSPAGGANEQFF. The CDR3 nucleotides are TGTGCCAGCAGCCCCGCGGGGGGGGCCAATGAGCAGTTCTTC.

CDR3 nucleotides: TGTGCCAGCATCCCCCGGGGGACCCGATTGAACACTGAAGCTTTCTTT. Translation gives CASIPRGTRLNTEAFF. The chain has TRBV27 and TRBJ1-1; the D gene is possibly TRBD1 (5 bases). This CDR3 is built from 16 residues. The V gene's germline CDR1 is MNHEY and CDR2 SMNVEV (reference sequence). The V end lost 7 bases, the J end lost 0 bases, and 18 bases lay between the germline ends.

V gene TRBV4-1 combines with J gene TRBJ2-1; 7 positions agree with TRBD1. Trimming took 6 bases from V and 3 from J; bases not matched to a gene: 11. This CDR3 spans 16 amino acids. Germline-derived CDR1 and CDR2 are MGHRA and YSYEKL. The DNA of the CDR3 is TGCGCCAGCAGTCGCCCGTCGGGACAGAACTACAATGAGCAGTTCTTC. As protein: CASSRPSGQNYNEQFF.

This clone appeared once. J is TRBJ2-3 and V is TRBV6-4, with D uncertain. Germline lookup yields CDR1 MRHNA and CDR2 SNTAGT. This CDR3 comprises 13 residues. V was pared by 2 bases and J by 2 bases, with 5 bases between. The CDR3 DNA is TGTGCCAGCAGTGACAAACTCACAGATACGCAGTATTTT. It translates to CASSDKLTDTQYF.